The 9 T cell receptor beta chains in this list originate from one sample, sequenced in a study of blood T cells in healthy people across ages. The use of a sample-barcoded 5' primer and a J-beta primer mix characterized a second PCR of 7 to 11 cycles. TCRdb ran MiXCR on the 5' RACE reads and lists one entry per CDR3 protein. The data show 780,000 or so distinct CDR3 sequences, just over 55% seen once. The source material was blood. The receptor source for this set is a man in his forties or fifties in good health.

J is TRBJ2-7 and V is TRBV20-1; D is unresolved. Germline CDR1 DFQATT, CDR2 SNEGSKA (reference sequence). This CDR3 is 13 amino acids long. Trimming left V 2 bases short and J 0 bases short, with 8 bases between. CDR3 in DNA: TGCAGTGCTAGACAGGTTACCTCCTACGAGCAGTACTTC. Protein: CSARQVTSYEQYF.

The genes are TRBV15 and TRBJ2-5, with a tentative D call TRBD2 (5 bases). The DNA end is a closer match to TRBJ2-7, so the J assignment may be wrong. Germline assignment: CDR1 LNHNV and CDR2 YYDKDF (reference sequence). The CDR3 runs to 13 residues. The CDR3 DNA reads TGTGCCACCAGCAATTCCGGGGTTTACGAGCAGTACTTC. Translating it yields CATSNSGVYEQYF.

This clonotype was counted between two and nine times. The chain has TRBV28 and TRBJ2-1, with a possible D match to TRBD1 (5 bases). The V gene's germline CDR1 is MDHEN and CDR2 SYDVKM. Trimming stripped 3 bases from V and 10 bases from J, with 7 bases between. CDR3 length: 11 residues. The CDR3 loop reads CASSFRTEQFF. CDR3 bases: TGTGCCAGCAGTTTTAGGACAGAGCAGTTCTTC.

This clonotype was seen a handful of times. The chain is built from TRBV29-1 and TRBJ2-3; TRBD2 might be the D (6 bases). The CDR3 loop spans 15 amino acids. Trimming removed 4 bases at V and 4 bases at J, with 18 bases between. Germline V lookup: CDR1 SQVTM, CDR2 ANQGSEA. The CDR3 reads CSVAITGASPDTQYF. For the CDR3, the DNA is TGCAGCGTTGCGATAACGGGAGCATCGCCAGATACGCAGTATTTT.

Comment on this clonotype: Since a much larger clone is just one base distant, this may be a read error. The J gene is TRBJ2-7, the V gene TRBV6-6; D gene uncertain. Trimming removed 0 bases from V and 5 bases from J, with 8 bases in between. Per the germline V gene, CDR1 is MNHNY and CDR2 is SVGAGI (reference sequence). The CDR3 consists of 13 residues. CDR3 bases: TGTGCCAGCAGTTACTCGGTGAGGAACGAGCAGTACTTC. It is translated as CASSYSVRNEQYF.

This clonotype was counted a single time. DNA of the CDR3: TGCAGTGCTAGAGCTCGAGGCAGGGGAGTGCATGGCTACACCTTC. Amino acids: CSARARGRGVHGYTF. The rearrangement links TRBV20-1 to TRBJ1-2; the D gene is possibly TRBD1 (6 bases). V was shortened by 1 base and J by 6 bases, with 18 bases between the two germline ends. The germline V gene encodes CDR1 DFQATT and CDR2 SNEGSKA (reference sequence). This CDR3 spans 15 amino acids.

V and J are TRBV14 and TRBJ2-7; D ambiguous. CDR1 is SGHDN and CDR2 is FVKESK in the germline V gene. This CDR3 region has 13 residues. Trimming removed 2 bases at V and 5 bases at J, with 10 bases between. In DNA, the CDR3 is TGTGCCAGCAGCCAACCCCACACCGACGAGCAGTACTTC. Encoded protein: CASSQPHTDEQYF.

The gene calls are TRBV6-5 and TRBJ1-1; 7 nucleotides agree with TRBD1. The CDR3 length is 17 residues. The germline gives CDR1 MNHEY, CDR2 SVGAGI. The junction had 11 bases not matched to a gene; V was cut back by 4 bases and J by 0 bases. The CDR3, as DNA: TGTGCCAGCAGTTCCAGAATACAGGGGAGGGTGAACACTGAAGCTTTCTTT. Encoded protein: CASSSRIQGRVNTEAFF.

This chain connects TRBV11-1 to TRBJ1-1; 11 nucleotides line up with TRBD1. In germline, CDR1 is SGHAT, CDR2 FQDESV (reference sequence). J gave up 5 bases and V 5 bases, and 10 bases lay outside the gene matches. CDR3 length equals 16 residues. The CDR3 DNA is TGTGCCAGCAGCCCGGTCGGGACAGGGGGAAGAACTGAAGCTTTCTTT. This gives the protein CASSPVGTGGRTEAFF.